The 4 T cell receptor beta chains in this list originate from one sample, sequenced in a study of Graves' ophthalmopathy and Graves' hyperthyroidism. The sequenced template was RNA, covering the TCR beta CDR3 region. First-round RT-PCR used HTBI primers; second-round multiplex PCR followed. MiXCR, run by TCRdb on the multiplex PCR reads, gives a single entry per CDR3 protein. The table has about 390,000 distinct CDR3 sequences, about 16% seen once. The sequenced material came from peripheral blood. The source of these receptors is a woman aged 18 to 35 with stable Graves' hyperthyroidism.

The sample holds a few counts of this clonotype. V gene TRBV27 combines with J gene TRBJ1-2, with D unresolved. V was shortened by 1 base and J by 8 bases, with 26 bases between the two germline ends. CDR1 MNHEY and CDR2 SMNVEV come from the germline V gene (reference sequence). CDR3 length equals 18 residues. Here the CDR3 reads CASSLFMGLTTPKEGYTF. The CDR3 nucleotides read TGTGCCAGCAGTTTATTCATGGGCCTCACAACTCCCAAGGAAGGCTACACCTTC.

This clonotype was seen ten or more times. The chain has TRBV12-5 and TRBJ1-1; the D is unclear. From germline, CDR1 is LGHNT and CDR2 FRNRAP. The CDR3 length is 16 residues. Trimming took off 0 bases at V and 1 base at J, with 12 bases between the two ends. Here the CDR3 reads CASGLVVGVKNTEAFF. The CDR3 nucleotides are TGTGCTAGTGGTTTGGTAGTCGGGGTGAAGAACACTGAAGCTTTCTTT. The full variable domain, with the rest looked up from reference TRBV12-5 and TRBJ1-1, is DARVTQTPRHKVTEMGQEVTMRCQPILGHNTVFWYRQTMMQGLELLAYFRNRAPLDDSGMPKDRFSAEMPDATLATLKIQPSEPRDSAVYFCASGLVVGVKNTEAFFGQGTRLTVV.

This clonotype was recorded at least ten times. The chain employs TRBV7-9 and TRBJ1-2; TRBD1 might be the D (6 bases). Trimming removed 5 bases at V and 6 bases at J, with 16 bases between. There are 14 residues in the CDR3. Germline V lookup: CDR1 SEHNR, CDR2 FQNEAQ (reference sequence). CDR3 sequence reads: CASSRQATGDGYTF. CDR3 coding DNA: TGTGCCAGCAGCAGACAGGCCACGGGCGATGGCTACACCTTC.

This clonotype was counted between two and nine times. This chain uses TRBV5-1 with TRBJ2-2; 7 bases fit TRBD2. Trimming took 2 bases from V and 0 from J; bases not matched to a gene: 4. This CDR3 comprises 16 residues. In germline, CDR1 is SGHRS, CDR2 YFSETQ. The CDR3, as DNA: TGCGCCAGCAGCTTAGGAGCGGGGACGAACACCGGGGAGCTGTTTTTT. It translates to CASSLGAGTNTGELFF.